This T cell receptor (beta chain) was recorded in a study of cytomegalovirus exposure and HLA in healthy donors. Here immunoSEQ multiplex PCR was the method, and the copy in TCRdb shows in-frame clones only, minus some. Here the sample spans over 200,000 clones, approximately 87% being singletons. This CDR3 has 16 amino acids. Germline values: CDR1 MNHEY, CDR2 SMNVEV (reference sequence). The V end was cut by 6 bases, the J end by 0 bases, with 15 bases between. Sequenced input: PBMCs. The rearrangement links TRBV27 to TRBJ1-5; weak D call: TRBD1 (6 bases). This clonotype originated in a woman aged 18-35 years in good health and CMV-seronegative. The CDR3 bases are TGTGCCAGCAGGGAGGTTGCAGGGGCTAGCAATCAGCCCCAGCATTTT. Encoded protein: CASREVAGASNQPQHF.